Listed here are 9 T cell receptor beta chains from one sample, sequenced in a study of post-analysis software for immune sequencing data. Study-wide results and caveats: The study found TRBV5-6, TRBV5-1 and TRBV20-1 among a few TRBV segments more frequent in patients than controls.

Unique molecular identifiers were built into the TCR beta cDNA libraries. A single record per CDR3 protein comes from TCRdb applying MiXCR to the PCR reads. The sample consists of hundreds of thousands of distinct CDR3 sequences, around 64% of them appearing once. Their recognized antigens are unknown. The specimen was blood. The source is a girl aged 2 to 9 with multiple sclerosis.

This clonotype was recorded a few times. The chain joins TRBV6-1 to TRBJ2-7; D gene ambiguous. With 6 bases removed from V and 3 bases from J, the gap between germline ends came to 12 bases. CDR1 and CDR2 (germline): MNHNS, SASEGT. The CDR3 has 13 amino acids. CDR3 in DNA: TGTGCCAGCAGCCTAACATACCTCTACGAGCAGTACTTC. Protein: CASSLTYLYEQYF.

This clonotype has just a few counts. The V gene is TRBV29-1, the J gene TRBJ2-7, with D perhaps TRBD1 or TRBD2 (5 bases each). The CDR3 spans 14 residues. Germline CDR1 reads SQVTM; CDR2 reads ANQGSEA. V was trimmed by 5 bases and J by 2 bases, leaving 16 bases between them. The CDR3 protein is CSVLTEGRPYEQYF. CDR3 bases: TGCAGCGTTTTGACAGAGGGCCGACCCTACGAGCAGTACTTC.

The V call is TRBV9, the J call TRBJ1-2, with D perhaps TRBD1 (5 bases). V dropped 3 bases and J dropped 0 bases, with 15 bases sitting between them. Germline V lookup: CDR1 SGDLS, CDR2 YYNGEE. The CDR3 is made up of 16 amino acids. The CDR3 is CASSGGRGHSNYGYTF. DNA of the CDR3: TGTGCCAGCAGCGGGGGACGCGGGCATTCTAACTATGGCTACACCTTC.

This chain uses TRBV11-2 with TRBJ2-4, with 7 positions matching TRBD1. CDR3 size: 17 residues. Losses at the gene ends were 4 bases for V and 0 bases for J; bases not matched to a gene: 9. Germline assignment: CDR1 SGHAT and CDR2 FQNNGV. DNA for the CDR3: TGTGCCAGCAGCTCCTTTCAGGGGGAACGAGCCAAAAACATTCAGTACTTC. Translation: CASSSFQGERAKNIQYF.

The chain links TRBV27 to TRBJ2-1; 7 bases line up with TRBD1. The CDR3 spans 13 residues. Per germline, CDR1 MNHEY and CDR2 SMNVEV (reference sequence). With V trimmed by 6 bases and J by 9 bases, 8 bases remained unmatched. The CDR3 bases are TGTGCCAGCAGGAGACAGGGTGGTGTTGAGCAGTTCTTC. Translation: CASRRQGGVEQFF.

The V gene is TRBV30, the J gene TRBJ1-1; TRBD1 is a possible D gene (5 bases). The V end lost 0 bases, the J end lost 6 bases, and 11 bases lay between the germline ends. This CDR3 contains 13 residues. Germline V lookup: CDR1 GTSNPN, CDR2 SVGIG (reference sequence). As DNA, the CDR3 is TGTGCCTGGAGTGTGGTAGGGGACGCTGAAGCTTTCTTT. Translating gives CAWSVVGDAEAFF.

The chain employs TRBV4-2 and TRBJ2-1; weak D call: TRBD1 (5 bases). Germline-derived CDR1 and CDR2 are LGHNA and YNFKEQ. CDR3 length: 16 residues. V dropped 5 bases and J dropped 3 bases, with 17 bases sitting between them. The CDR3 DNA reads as TGTGCCAGCAGCAGCTCATTAAAGGGGCTCTACAATGAGCAGTTCTTC. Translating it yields CASSSSLKGLYNEQFF.

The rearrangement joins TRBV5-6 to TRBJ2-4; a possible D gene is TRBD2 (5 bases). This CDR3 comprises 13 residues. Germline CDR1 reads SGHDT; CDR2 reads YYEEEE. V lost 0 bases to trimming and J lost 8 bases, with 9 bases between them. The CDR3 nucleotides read TGTGCCAGCAGCTTGGGTGGACTGGACATTCAGTACTTC. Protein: CASSLGGLDIQYF.

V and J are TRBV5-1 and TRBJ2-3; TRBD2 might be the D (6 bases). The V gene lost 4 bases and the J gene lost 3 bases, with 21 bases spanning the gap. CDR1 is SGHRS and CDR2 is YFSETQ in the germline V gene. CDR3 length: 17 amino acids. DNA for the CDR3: TGCGCCAGCAGCACTTACGTAGGAGCGGGCGGGACAGATACGCAGTATTTT. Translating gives CASSTYVGAGGTDTQYF.